This TCR beta chain was recovered during a study of T cell responses to AZD1222 COVID-19 vaccine (dated by TCRdb to the early 2020s). With regard to the full study: Because spike-specific TCR depth and breadth did not differ between the two schedules, AZD1222 recipients who got a second dose at roughly 4 weeks were pooled with those who got a second dose at roughly 12 weeks. TCR sequencing covered over 230 trial participants: about 210 given two doses of AZD1222 and about 26 given two doses of MenACWY control vaccine. Trial participants were enrolled into age subgroups of 18-55, 56-69 and 70-plus years, which contained about 150, 28 and 57 TCR-sequenced participants, respectively.

Points on this clone: It lacks a known antigen. Within one base of it there is no much larger clone, and no base qualities were kept.

The CDR3 regions of human TCRbeta chains were analyzed by immunosequencing. As for the authors' bioinformatics: Repertoire TCRs were matched against a reference library of SARS-CoV-2-specific TCRs generated with the MIRA antigen-specificity platform. Breadth meant the fraction of unique TCRs that were SARS-CoV-2-associated, whereas depth meant the fraction of total T cells that were SARS-CoV-2-associated. Using the MIRA data, each spike-specific TCR was mapped to the spike region that the TCR reacts to and placed in a CD4 or CD8 class. Log10-transformed breadth and depth values were compared by one-way ANOVA with Sidak's multiple comparisons tests. In TCRdb, the immuneACCESS table is reduced to in-frame sequences with V and J assigned. These tables do not hold every clone; where another copy was compared, an unresolved V gene accounts for under half, and the others remain unexplained. The V and J calls and the clone size are those of that table, but D and trimming were determined from the DNA. This sample has some 180,000 clones in its table, and around 88% of those were observed once. Clones ranked in the top ten supply approximately 0.5% of the sample.

General conclusions and limits of the study: Because no samples from the day 14 peak response were available, repertoires could be characterized only after the peak T cell response. Most participants were white British and females outnumbered males, and the authors suggested that clonal diversity may have been underestimated. Conclusions about previously exposed vaccinees are limited, since just 5 to 7 AZD1222 recipients were seropositive for SARS-CoV-2 at baseline. CD4 TCRs associated with the vaccine covered the entire spike protein, and the dominant responses were in regions 160-218 and 743-854. A significant rise in spike-specific TCR breadth and depth was observed after two AZD1222 doses relative to day 0 and relative to MenACWY recipients. Nearly half of unique spike-specific TCRs reportedly recognized epitopes outside regions mutated in the B.1.351 and B.1.1.7 variants. The 56-69-year group was small, and its depth increase did not reach significance, likely because of low power.

The time point label of this sample denotes: baseline before first vaccination. The vaccinee samples were drawn from two UK trials, COV001 and COV002, one of which was a single-blind randomized controlled phase 2/3 trial testing AZD1222 (ChAdOx1 nCoV-19) in healthy adults. Trial participant PBMC samples were collected at day 0 and day 28 after the second dose for TCRbeta chain sequencing. The TCR sequence derives from an adult in good health. The sequences come from peripheral blood, collected on day 0 of AZD1222 vaccination.

The DNA sequence is given as TGTGCCAGCAGCTTAGAGCAGGGTTGGGCCAACGTCCTGACTTTC. The encoded protein is CASSLEQGWANVLTF. The sequence joins TRBV11-2 to TRBJ2-6, with a weak D call of TRBD1 (5 bases match). Trimming costs V 0 bases and J 5 bases, and their ends lie 8 bases apart. The CDR3 spans 15 residues, from the cysteine through the phenylalanine. Just CDR3 DNA is preserved here, 45 bases in frame from base 1. Reading the germline V gene gives CDR1 SGHAT and CDR2 FQNNGV.